This T cell receptor (beta chain) originates from a study of cytomegalovirus exposure and HLA in healthy donors. This clone was seen a few times. The target antigen is unknown. CDR3 size: 16 residues. Germline V gene sequence: CDR1 LNHDA, CDR2 SQIVND (reference sequence). The junction had 8 bases not matched to a gene; V was cut back by 3 bases and J by 7 bases. Those who donated were healthy bone marrow donors. Study-level points and caveats: A later examination showed that TCR association rates differed by HLA locus, with DRB1 most and HLA-C fewest. Cytomegalovirus-associated TCR beta chains were listed, numbering 164. The authors considered a cluster of highly shared sequence variants likely to be a sequencing artifact.

The PCR made use of 60 Vbeta and 13 Jbeta primers. The data were produced by immunoSEQ multiplex PCR, yet TCRdb's version contains in-frame clones alone and is incomplete. Found here are some 110,000 clones, 75% to 85% of them singletons; the top ten hold 1.5% to 2.5%. The chain is built from TRBV19 and TRBJ1-6, with TRBD1 identical over 8 bases. The TCR was taken from a man aged 45 to 65 in good health and CMV-seronegative. Sequenced input: PBMCs. CDR3 bases: TGTGCCAGTAGTATGACCCAGGGGGCGCGGAATTCACCCCTCCACTTT. Translation gives CASSMTQGARNSPLHF.